This TCR beta chain was retrieved from a study of CD8+ T cells in alopecia areata. General study points: Scalp clonality, together with expanded CD8+ clones among the top 100, fell significantly with tofacitinib. Mice showed clearer TCR sharing than patients did, a gap that was possibly HLA-related. Resident alphabeta T-cell populations of normal skin are likewise subject to sequencing in scalp samples.

The treatment here: oral pan-JAK inhibitor, 5-10 mg twice daily. cDNA serving as the sequencing template came from extracted, reverse transcribed RNA. Method: immunoSEQ multiplex PCR; TCRdb's copy keeps in-frame clones and lacks some. The data hold 95,000 to 110,000 clones, with roughly 89% observed a single time. The CDR3 has 13 residues. From germline, CDR1 is MGHRA and CDR2 YSYEKL. The V gene lost 0 bases and the J gene lost 10 bases, with 12 bases spanning the gap. In the case of this clone: Its matching antigen is unknown.

The chain couples TRBV4-1 to TRBJ1-1; no firm D call. Sequencing was performed on CD8+ T cells sorted from blood, taken at week 24, from a patient treated with tofacitinib. The origin of this receptor is a human donor with alopecia areata. CDR3 sequence (DNA): TGCGCCAGCAGCCAAGACTGGACCTACGGAGCTTTCTTT. Translated: CASSQDWTYGAFF.